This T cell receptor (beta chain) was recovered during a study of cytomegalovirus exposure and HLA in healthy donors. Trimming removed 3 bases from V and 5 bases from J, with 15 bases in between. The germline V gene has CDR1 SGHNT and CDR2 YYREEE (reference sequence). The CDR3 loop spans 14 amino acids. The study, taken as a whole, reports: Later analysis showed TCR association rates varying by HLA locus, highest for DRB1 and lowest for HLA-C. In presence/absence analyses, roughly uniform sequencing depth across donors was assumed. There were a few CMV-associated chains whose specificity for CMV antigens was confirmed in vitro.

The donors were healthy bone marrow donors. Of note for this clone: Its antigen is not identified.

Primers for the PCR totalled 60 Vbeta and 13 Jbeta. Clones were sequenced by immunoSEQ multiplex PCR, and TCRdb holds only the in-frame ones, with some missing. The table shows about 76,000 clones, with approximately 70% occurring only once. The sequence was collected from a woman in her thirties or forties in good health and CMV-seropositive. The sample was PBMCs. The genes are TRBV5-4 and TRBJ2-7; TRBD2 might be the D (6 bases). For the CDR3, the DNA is TGTGCCAGCAGCTATCGTGACGGGAGAAACGAGCAGTACTTC. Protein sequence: CASSYRDGRNEQYF.